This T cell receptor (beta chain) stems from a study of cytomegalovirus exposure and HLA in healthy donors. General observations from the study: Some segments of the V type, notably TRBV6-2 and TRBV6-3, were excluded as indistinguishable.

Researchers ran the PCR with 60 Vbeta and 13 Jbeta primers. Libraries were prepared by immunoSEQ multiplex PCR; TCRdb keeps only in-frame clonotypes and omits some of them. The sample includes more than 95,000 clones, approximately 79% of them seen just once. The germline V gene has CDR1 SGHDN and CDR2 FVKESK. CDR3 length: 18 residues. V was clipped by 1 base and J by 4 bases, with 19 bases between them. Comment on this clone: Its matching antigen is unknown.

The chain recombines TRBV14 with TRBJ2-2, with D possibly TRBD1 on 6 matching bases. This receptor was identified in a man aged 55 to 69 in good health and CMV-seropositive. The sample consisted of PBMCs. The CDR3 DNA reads TGTGCCAGCAGCCAAGTACAGGGAAGAAGGAAGAGCACCGGGGAGCTGTTTTTT. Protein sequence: CASSQVQGRRKSTGELFF.